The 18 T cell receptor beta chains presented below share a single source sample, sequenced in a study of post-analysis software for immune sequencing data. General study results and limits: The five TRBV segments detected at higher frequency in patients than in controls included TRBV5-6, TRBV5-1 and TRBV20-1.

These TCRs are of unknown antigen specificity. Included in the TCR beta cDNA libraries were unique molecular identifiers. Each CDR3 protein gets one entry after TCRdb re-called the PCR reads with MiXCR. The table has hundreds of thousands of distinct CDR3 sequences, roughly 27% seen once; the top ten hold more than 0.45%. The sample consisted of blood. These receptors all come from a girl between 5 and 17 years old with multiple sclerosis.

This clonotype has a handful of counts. The CDR3 here is CATSREGEDTQYF. CDR3 sequence (DNA): TGTGCCACCAGCAGGGAAGGGGAAGATACGCAGTATTTT. The V and J genes are TRBV15 and TRBJ2-3; a weak D match, TRBD1 (5 bases). The V gene lost 3 bases and the J gene lost 5 bases, with 9 bases spanning the gap. The CDR3 is made up of 13 amino acids. Germline CDR1 is LNHNV and CDR2 is YYDKDF (reference sequence).

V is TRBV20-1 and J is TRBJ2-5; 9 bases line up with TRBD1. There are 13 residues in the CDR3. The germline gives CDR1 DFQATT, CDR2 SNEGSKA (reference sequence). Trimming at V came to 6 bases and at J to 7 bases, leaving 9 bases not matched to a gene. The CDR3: CSARGTGYGTQYF. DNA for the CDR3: TGCAGTGCCCGCGGGACAGGGTACGGGACCCAGTACTTC.

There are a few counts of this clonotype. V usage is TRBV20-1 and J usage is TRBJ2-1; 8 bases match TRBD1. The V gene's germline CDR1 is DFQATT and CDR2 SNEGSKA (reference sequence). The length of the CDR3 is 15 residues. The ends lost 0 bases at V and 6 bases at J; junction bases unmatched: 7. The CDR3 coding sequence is TGCAGTGCTAGAGATTTGCAGGGGGCTGGCAATGAGCAGTTCTTC. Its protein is CSARDLQGAGNEQFF.

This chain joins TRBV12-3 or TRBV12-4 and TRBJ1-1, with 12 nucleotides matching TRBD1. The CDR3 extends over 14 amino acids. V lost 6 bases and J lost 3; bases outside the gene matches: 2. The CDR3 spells CASRGTGGYTEAFF. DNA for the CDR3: TGTGCCAGCAGAGGGACAGGGGGCTACACTGAAGCTTTCTTT.

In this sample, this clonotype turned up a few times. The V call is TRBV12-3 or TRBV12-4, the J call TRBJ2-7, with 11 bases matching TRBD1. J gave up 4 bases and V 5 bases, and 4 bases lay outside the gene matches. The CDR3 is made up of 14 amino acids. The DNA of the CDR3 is TGTGCCAGCAGTCTCTGGGACAGGGGGTACGAGCAGTACTTC. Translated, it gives CASSLWDRGYEQYF.

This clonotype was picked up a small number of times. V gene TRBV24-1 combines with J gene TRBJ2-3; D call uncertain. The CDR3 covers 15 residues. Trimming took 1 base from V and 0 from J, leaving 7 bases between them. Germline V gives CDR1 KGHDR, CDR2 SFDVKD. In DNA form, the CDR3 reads TGTGCCACCAGTGATTTTTTGGGTAGCACAGATACGCAGTATTTT. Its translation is CATSDFLGSTDTQYF.

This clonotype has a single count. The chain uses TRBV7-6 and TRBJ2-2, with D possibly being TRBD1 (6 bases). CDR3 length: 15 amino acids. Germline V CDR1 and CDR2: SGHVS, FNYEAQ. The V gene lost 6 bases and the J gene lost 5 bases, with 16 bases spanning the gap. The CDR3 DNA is TGTGCCAGCAGTCTTAGACAGGTTGGGACCGGGGAGCTGTTTTTT. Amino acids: CASSLRQVGTGELFF.

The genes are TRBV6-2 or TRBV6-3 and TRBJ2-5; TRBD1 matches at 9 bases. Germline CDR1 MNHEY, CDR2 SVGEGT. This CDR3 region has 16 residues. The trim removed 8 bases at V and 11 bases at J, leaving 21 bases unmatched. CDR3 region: CASSKAGQGIHNEQYF. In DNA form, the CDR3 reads TGTGCCAGCTCCAAAGCGGGACAGGGAATACACAATGAGCAGTACTTC.

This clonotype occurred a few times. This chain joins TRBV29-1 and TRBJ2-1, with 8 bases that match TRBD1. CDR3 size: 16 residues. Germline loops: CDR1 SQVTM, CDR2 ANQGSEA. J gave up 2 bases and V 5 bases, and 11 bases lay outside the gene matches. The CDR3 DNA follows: TGCAGCGTTCAAACACCGGACAGGGTCACCTACAATGAGCAGTTCTTC. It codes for CSVQTPDRVTYNEQFF.

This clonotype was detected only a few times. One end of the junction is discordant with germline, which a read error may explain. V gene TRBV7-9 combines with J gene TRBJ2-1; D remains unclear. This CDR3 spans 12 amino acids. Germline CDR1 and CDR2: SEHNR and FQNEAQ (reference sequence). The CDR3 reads CASNLSWNEQFF. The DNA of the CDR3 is TGTGCCAGCAACTTATCGTGGAATGAGCAGTTCTTC.

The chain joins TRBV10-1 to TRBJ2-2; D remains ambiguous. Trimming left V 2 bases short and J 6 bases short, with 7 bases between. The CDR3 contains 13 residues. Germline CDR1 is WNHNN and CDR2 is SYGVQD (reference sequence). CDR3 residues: CASSEGPPGELFF. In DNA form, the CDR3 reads TGCGCCAGCAGTGAGGGACCCCCCGGGGAGCTGTTTTTT.

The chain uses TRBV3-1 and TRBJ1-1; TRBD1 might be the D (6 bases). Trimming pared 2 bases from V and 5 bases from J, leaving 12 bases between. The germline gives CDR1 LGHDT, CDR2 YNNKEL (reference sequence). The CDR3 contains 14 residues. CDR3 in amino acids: CASSQTQGRTEAFF. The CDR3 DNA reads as TGTGCCAGCAGCCAAACACAGGGTCGTACTGAAGCTTTCTTT.

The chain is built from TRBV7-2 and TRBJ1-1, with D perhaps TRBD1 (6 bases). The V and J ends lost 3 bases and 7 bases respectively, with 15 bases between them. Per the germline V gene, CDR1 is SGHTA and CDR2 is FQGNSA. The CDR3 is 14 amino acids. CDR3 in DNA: TGTGCCAGCAGCTTGGCAGGGGCGCATAATGAAGCTTTCTTT. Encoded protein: CASSLAGAHNEAFF. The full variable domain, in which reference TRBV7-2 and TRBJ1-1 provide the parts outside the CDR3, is GAGVSQSPSNKVTEKGKDVELRCDPISGHTALYWYRQSLGQGLEFLIYFQGNSAPDKSGLPSDRFSAERTGGSVSTLTIQRTQQEDSAVYLCASSLAGAHNEAFFGQGTRLTVV.

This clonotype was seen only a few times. In DNA, the CDR3 is TGCGCCAGCAGCTTGGGCAGTATCTCTGGGGCCAACGTCCTGACTTTC. This translates into CASSLGSISGANVLTF. This chain uses TRBV5-1 with TRBJ2-6; D unclear. Germline V gives CDR1 SGHRS, CDR2 YFSETQ. The CDR3 extends over 16 amino acids. The germline V and J ends were trimmed by 0 bases and 0 bases, with 7 bases remaining between them.

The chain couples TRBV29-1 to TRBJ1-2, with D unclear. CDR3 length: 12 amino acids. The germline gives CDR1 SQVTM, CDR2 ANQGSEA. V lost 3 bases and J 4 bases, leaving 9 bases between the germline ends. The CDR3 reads CSVEIPGYGYTF. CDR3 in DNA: TGCAGCGTTGAGATCCCCGGCTATGGCTACACCTTC.

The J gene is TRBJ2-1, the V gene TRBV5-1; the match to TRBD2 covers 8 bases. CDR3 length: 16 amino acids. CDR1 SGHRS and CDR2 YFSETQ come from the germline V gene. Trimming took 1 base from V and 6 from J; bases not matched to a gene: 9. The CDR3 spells CASSLTPAGGPNEQFF. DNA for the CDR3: TGCGCCAGCAGCTTGACCCCCGCGGGGGGCCCCAATGAGCAGTTCTTC.

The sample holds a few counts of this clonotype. The CDR3 region is CASSQVSSGGGFEQFF. The CDR3 DNA reads as TGTGCCAGCAGCCAAGTATCGAGCGGGGGGGGCTTTGAGCAGTTCTTC. The chain couples TRBV4-2 to TRBJ2-1; 10 nucleotides line up with TRBD2. Germline V CDR1 and CDR2: LGHNA, YNFKEQ. This CDR3 has 16 residues. V lost 1 base and J lost 9; bases outside the gene matches: 9.

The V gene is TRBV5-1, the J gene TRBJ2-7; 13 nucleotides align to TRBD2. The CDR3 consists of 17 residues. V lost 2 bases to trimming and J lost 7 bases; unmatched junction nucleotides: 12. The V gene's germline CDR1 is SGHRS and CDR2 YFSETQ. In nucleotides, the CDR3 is TGCGCCAGCAGCTTAAGACTAGCGGGAGGCATATCTCGGGAGCAGTACTTC. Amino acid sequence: CASSLRLAGGISREQYF.